The 30 T cell receptor beta chains below were found in one sample sequenced in a study of ipilimumab plus nivolumab after autologous stem cell transplantation. The table came from immunoSEQ multiplex PCR; TCRdb's copy has only in-frame clones and leaves some out. The table records around 19,000 clones, 81% of them present only once. The sample in question was PBMCs, obtained in a trial of ipilimumab plus nivolumab as post-transplant consolidation. The receptors were gathered from a male donor with diffuse large B-cell lymphoma.

The chain joins TRBV7-3 to TRBJ2-5; D assignment may be TRBD1 or TRBD2 (5 bases each). Per the germline V gene, CDR1 is SGHTA and CDR2 is FQGTGA. V was shortened by 1 base and J by 4 bases, with 13 bases between the two germline ends. This CDR3 contains 15 residues. The CDR3: CASSLNVGEGETQYF. DNA of the CDR3: TGTGCCAGCAGCTTAAATGTGGGGGAAGGAGAGACCCAGTACTTC.

The chain combines TRBV19 with TRBJ2-3; 8 bases align to TRBD1. The V and J ends lost 3 bases and 3 bases, in that order; junction bases with no gene match: 5. CDR1 LNHDA and CDR2 SQIVND come from the germline V gene (reference sequence). This CDR3 is built from 15 residues. In DNA form, the CDR3 reads TGTGCCAGTAGTATCCCGACAGGGGAAACAGATACGCAGTATTTT. Amino acid sequence: CASSIPTGETDTQYF. Supplemented by reference TRBV19 and TRBJ2-3, the full variable domain reads DGGITQSPKYLFRKEGQNVTLSCEQNLNHDAMYWYRQDPGQGLRLIYYSQIVNDFQKGDIAEGYSVSREKKESFPLTVTSAQKNPTAFYLCASSIPTGETDTQYFGPGTRLTVL.

This rearrangement joins TRBV9 to TRBJ2-1; unclear D gene. V lost 4 bases to trimming and J lost 0 bases, with 11 bases between them. The CDR3 has 15 amino acids. Germline V gene sequence: CDR1 SGDLS, CDR2 YYNGEE. The CDR3 loop is CASSTVQSSYNEQFF. The DNA for the CDR3 is TGTGCCAGCAGCACAGTACAAAGCTCCTACAATGAGCAGTTCTTC. The entire variable domain, with the rest obtained from reference TRBV9 and TRBJ2-1, is as follows: DSGVTQTPKHLITATGQRVTLRCSPRSGDLSVYWYQQSLDQGLQFLIQYYNGEERAKGNILERFSAQQFPDLHSELNLSSLELGDSALYFCASSTVQSSYNEQFFGPGTRLTVL.

The gene calls are TRBV11-2 and TRBJ1-2, with 10 nucleotides matching TRBD1. Germline values: CDR1 SGHAT, CDR2 FQNNGV. V lost 6 bases to trimming and J lost 3 bases; unmatched junction nucleotides: 7. This CDR3 comprises 15 residues. CDR3 DNA sequence: TGTGCCAGCAGTCGACAGGGGGCATGGGACTATGGCTACACCTTC. Translating it yields CASSRQGAWDYGYTF.

The sample holds one count of this clone. The chain carries TRBV5-5 and TRBJ2-7; D gene uncertain. Germline V gives CDR1 SGHKS, CDR2 YYEKEE (reference sequence). V shed 0 bases and J shed 6 bases, with 13 bases lying between them. The CDR3 consists of 14 residues. The CDR3 nucleotides read TGTGCCAGCAGCTTGGGGTCTCCTAGAGGCGAGCAGTACTTC. Its protein product is CASSLGSPRGEQYF.

The chain has TRBV2 and TRBJ1-3; D is uncertain. Germline V gives CDR1 SNHLY, CDR2 FYNNEI. V was trimmed by 6 bases and J by 0 bases, leaving 9 bases between them. The CDR3 has 14 amino acids. CDR3: CASRTTNSGNTIYF. The CDR3 DNA reads as TGTGCCAGCAGGACAACTAACTCTGGAAACACCATATATTTT.

V usage is TRBV6-1 and J usage is TRBJ1-5, with D unclear. This CDR3 is 14 amino acids long. The germline gives CDR1 MNHNS, CDR2 SASEGT. This chain's CDR3 is CATHDRATRQPQHF. The CDR3 DNA reads TGTGCTACCCATGATAGGGCGACGAGACAGCCCCAGCATTTT.

This chain joins TRBV19 and TRBJ1-1; 7 nucleotides match TRBD1. This CDR3 has 13 amino acids. The ends lost 6 bases at V and 4 bases at J; junction bases unmatched: 5. Germline V gives CDR1 LNHDA, CDR2 SQIVND (reference sequence). The CDR3 DNA reads TGTGCCAGTAGCCCGACAGGGTTCACTGAAGCTTTCTTT. As protein: CASSPTGFTEAFF.

In this sample, this clone turned up a few times. The rearrangement links TRBV4-3 to TRBJ2-7, with 7 nucleotides matching TRBD1. Germline loops: CDR1 LGHNA, CDR2 YSLEER. The J segment lost 8 bases and the V segment lost 4 bases, leaving 8 bases of the junction unmatched. This CDR3 contains 13 residues. CDR3 region: CASSPQGVSKQYF. The CDR3 DNA is TGCGCCAGCAGCCCGCAGGGGGTTTCAAAGCAGTACTTC.

The chain is built from TRBV28 and TRBJ1-5; perhaps TRBD1 as D (5 bases). CDR3 length equals 15 residues. In germline, CDR1 is MDHEN, CDR2 SYDVKM. V lost 4 bases, J lost 5 bases, and 15 bases lay in between. The CDR3 sequence: CASSYRSTLHQPQHF. The CDR3, as DNA: TGTGCCAGCAGTTACAGGTCTACTCTCCATCAGCCCCAGCATTTT.

The rearrangement uses TRBV10-3 and TRBJ2-3; possibly TRBD1 or TRBD2 for D (6 bases each). The CDR3 consists of 15 residues. Trimming removed 4 bases at V and 0 bases at J, with 11 bases between. Germline CDR1 reads ENHRY; CDR2 reads SYGVKD. The CDR3 bases are TGTGCCATCAGTGGGGGGGACACTAGCACAGATACGCAGTATTTT. Amino acid sequence: CAISGGDTSTDTQYF.

This clone was found a few times. This chain uses TRBV4-2 with TRBJ2-2; TRBD1 aligns across 9 bases. In germline, CDR1 is LGHNA, CDR2 YNFKEQ. With 0 bases clipped from V and 4 bases from J, the junction kept 12 bases outside the gene matches. The CDR3 length is 19 residues. The DNA of the CDR3 is TGTGCCAGCAGCCAAGAAGGAGTCGGGAACAGGGGGCGCACCGGGGAGCTGTTTTTT. It yields the protein CASSQEGVGNRGRTGELFF.

The chain links TRBV25-1 to TRBJ1-2; D not resolved. The length of the CDR3 is 11 residues. Trimming cost V 6 bases and J 8 bases, with 10 bases left between them. Germline assignment: CDR1 MGHDK and CDR2 SYGVNS. CDR3 DNA sequence: TGTGCCAGCAGGGAGGACGCCGGCTACACCTTC. The encoded protein is CASREDAGYTF.

The chain uses TRBV7-3 and TRBJ2-5, with D possibly matching TRBD2 (7 bases). Germline CDR1 SGHTA, CDR2 FQGTGA. This CDR3 spans 16 amino acids. The V and J ends lost 2 bases and 4 bases respectively, with 17 bases between them. The CDR3: CASSLEGGVLGETQYF. The CDR3 bases are TGTGCCAGCAGCTTAGAAGGGGGGGTACTTGGAGAGACCCAGTACTTC.

The rearrangement joins TRBV29-1 to TRBJ2-7; D is uncertain. CDR3 length: 11 amino acids. The V end was cut by 6 bases, the J end by 6 bases, with 12 bases between. Germline CDR1 reads SQVTM; CDR2 reads ANQGSEA. For the CDR3, the DNA is TGCAGCGTGCTATCCCAGTTCGAGCAGTACTTC. Protein sequence: CSVLSQFEQYF.

The chain uses TRBV19 and TRBJ1-5; maybe TRBD1 (5 bases). The germline V and J ends were trimmed by 5 bases and 0 bases, with 14 bases remaining between them. CDR3 length: 16 amino acids. In germline, CDR1 is LNHDA, CDR2 SQIVND (reference sequence). The CDR3 loop reads CASSPRGLYSNQPQHF. CDR3 DNA sequence: TGTGCCAGTAGTCCCCGGGGCCTCTATAGCAATCAGCCCCAGCATTTT.

A remark on this clone: This same CDR3 is encoded by further DNA sequences in the sample. The chain is built from TRBV7-3 and TRBJ2-1; 7 bases are shared with TRBD2. V shed 5 bases, J shed 8 bases, and the junction held 6 bases outside the gene matches. CDR1 and CDR2 (germline): SGHTA, FQGTGA. The CDR3 sequence is 13 residues long. The DNA of the CDR3 is TGTGCCAGCAGCCCCCGGGGAGGGGATGAGCAGTTCTTC. It is translated as CASSPRGGDEQFF.

The V and J genes are TRBV19 and TRBJ1-3; 9 bases are shared with TRBD1. V shed 5 bases, J shed 0 bases, and the junction held 8 bases outside the gene matches. The length of the CDR3 is 17 residues. Germline V gives CDR1 LNHDA, CDR2 SQIVND (reference sequence). The CDR3 coding sequence is TGTGCCAGTAGTTCTTGGGACAGGGAACGCTCTGGAAACACCATATATTTT. Encoded protein: CASSSWDRERSGNTIYF.

In this sample, this clone turned up a few times. This chain connects TRBV4-1 to TRBJ1-1, with D possibly being TRBD1 (6 bases). V lost 4 bases, J lost 10 bases, and 22 bases lay in between. Germline V lookup: CDR1 MGHRA, CDR2 YSYEKL. CDR3 size: 15 residues. This chain's CDR3 is CASSPSGPQGFGAFF. CDR3 nucleotides: TGCGCCAGCAGCCCATCGGGGCCACAGGGATTTGGAGCTTTCTTT.

The chain links TRBV19 to TRBJ1-3; no reliable D call. The V end lost 1 base, the J end lost 0 bases, and 7 bases lay between the germline ends. The CDR3 totals 15 residues. The V gene's germline CDR1 is LNHDA and CDR2 SQIVND (reference sequence). CDR3 bases: TGTGCCAGTAGTATAGTGCCAAACTCTGGAAACACCATATATTTT. It encodes CASSIVPNSGNTIYF.

This chain links TRBV11-2 with TRBJ1-1; a weak D match, TRBD1 (5 bases). With 1 base removed from V and 4 bases from J, the gap between germline ends came to 7 bases. The CDR3 loop spans 13 amino acids. Germline V gene sequence: CDR1 SGHAT, CDR2 FQNNGV. This CDR3 reads CASSLGQTTEAFF. As DNA, the CDR3 is TGTGCCAGCAGCTTAGGACAGACCACTGAAGCTTTCTTT.

This chain connects TRBV6-5 to TRBJ2-7; D not resolved. This CDR3 spans 13 amino acids. Germline CDR1 MNHEY, CDR2 SVGAGI. V lost 6 bases and J 7 bases, leaving 16 bases between the germline ends. CDR3 residues: CASRLPPLQEQYF. In DNA form, the CDR3 reads TGTGCCAGCAGACTCCCCCCCCTCCAGGAGCAGTACTTC.

V and J are TRBV5-1 and TRBJ2-3; D might be TRBD1 or TRBD2, each matching 5 bases. The ends were cut back, 0 bases at V and 9 bases at J, with 14 bases in the middle. This CDR3 contains 14 residues. Germline V gives CDR1 SGHRS, CDR2 YFSETQ. CDR3 protein: CASSLEQAGGTQYF. CDR3 bases: TGCGCCAGCAGCTTGGAGCAGGCTGGGGGAACGCAGTATTTT.

The genes are TRBV5-1 and TRBJ2-6; no clear D gene. The ends were cut back, 0 bases at V and 0 bases at J, with 4 bases in the middle. This CDR3 has 15 amino acids. From germline, CDR1 is SGHRS and CDR2 YFSETQ. The CDR3 loop is CASSLGGSGANVLTF. The CDR3 DNA sequence: TGCGCCAGCAGCTTGGGGGGCTCTGGGGCCAACGTCCTGACTTTC.

The chain links TRBV7-8 to TRBJ2-3; D unclear. V shed 6 bases and J shed 4 bases, with 11 bases lying between them. The germline gives CDR1 SGHVS, CDR2 FQNEAQ. CDR3 length equals 13 residues. CDR3 DNA sequence: TGTGCCAGCAGTTCCGGAAAGCCAGATACGCAGTATTTT. This gives the protein CASSSGKPDTQYF.

This chain joins TRBV18 and TRBJ2-2; D call uncertain. The CDR3 loop spans 14 amino acids. Per the germline V gene, CDR1 is KGHSH and CDR2 is LQKENI. Trimming removed 4 bases at V and 5 bases at J, with 11 bases between. The CDR3 DNA follows: TGTGCCAGCTCACGGTCACCATCTACCGGGGAGCTGTTTTTT. This codes for CASSRSPSTGELFF.

The chain has TRBV15 and TRBJ1-6; D is unresolved. CDR1 is LNHNV and CDR2 is YYDKDF in the germline V gene (reference sequence). The CDR3 sequence is 14 residues long. Trimming took 3 bases from V and 6 from J, leaving 9 bases between them. The DNA for the CDR3 is TGTGCCACCAGCAGCCTGCAGCCTAATTCACCCCTCCACTTT. As protein: CATSSLQPNSPLHF.

The chain couples TRBV6-1 to TRBJ1-5; D not certain. V was shortened by 10 bases and J by 7 bases, with 11 bases between the two germline ends. Looked up from germline, CDR1 is MNHNS and CDR2 is SASEGT. The length of the CDR3 is 11 residues. The CDR3: CAISDVQPQHF. The CDR3 bases are TGTGCCATATCGGACGTACAGCCCCAGCATTTT.

The chain links TRBV10-3 to TRBJ1-3; the D is unclear. CDR3 length equals 13 residues. The germline gives CDR1 ENHRY, CDR2 SYGVKD. The V end was cut by 7 bases, the J end by 1 base, with 8 bases between. CDR3 sequence: CAITAESGNTIYF. The DNA of the CDR3 is TGTGCCATCACCGCGGAATCTGGAAACACCATATATTTT.

The chain uses TRBV10-3 and TRBJ2-7; D is tentatively TRBD1 or TRBD2 (5 bases each). The germline gives CDR1 ENHRY, CDR2 SYGVKD. V lost 2 bases and J 0 bases, leaving 17 bases between the germline ends. The CDR3 spans 17 residues. The CDR3 DNA sequence: TGTGCCATCAGTGAGCGGGGTGGGGGACGCCTCTCCTACGAGCAGTACTTC. Its protein product is CAISERGGGRLSYEQYF.